This TCR beta chain was observed in a study of cytomegalovirus exposure and HLA in healthy donors. CDR1 and CDR2 from the germline V gene are GTSNPN and SVGIG (reference sequence). The CDR3 loop spans 13 amino acids. The V and J ends lost 2 bases and 6 bases respectively, with 14 bases between them. Data came from immunoSEQ multiplex PCR; TCRdb stores just in-frame clones and leaves some out. This sample has hundreds of thousands of clones, with about nine tenths found just once. Input material: PBMCs. The chain employs TRBV30 and TRBJ2-7; D may be TRBD2 (5 bases). The receptor was derived from a woman under 30 in good health and CMV-seronegative. CDR3 DNA sequence: TGTGCCTGGAGTCGGGGAAATCCAGGCGAGCAGTACTTC. As protein: CAWSRGNPGEQYF.